This record covers a single T cell receptor (beta chain). This sample is part of a study of blood T cells in healthy people across ages. The second PCR ran about 6 to 11 cycles with a sample-barcoded 5' primer and J-beta primers. Each CDR3 protein gets one entry after TCRdb re-called the 5' RACE reads with MiXCR. This table holds 1,500,000 or so distinct CDR3 sequences, approximately 43% found once. Germline V gives CDR1 DFQATT, CDR2 SNEGSKA (reference sequence). Trimming removed 1 base from V and 1 base from J, with 9 bases in between. This CDR3 is 14 amino acids long. The rearrangement joins TRBV20-1 to TRBJ2-3; tentative D call: TRBD2 (5 bases). The sample consisted of blood. The sequence was obtained from a young woman in good health. CDR3 sequence: CSARVSRGTDTQYF. The CDR3 coding sequence is TGCAGTGCTAGAGTATCGAGGGGCACAGATACGCAGTATTTT.